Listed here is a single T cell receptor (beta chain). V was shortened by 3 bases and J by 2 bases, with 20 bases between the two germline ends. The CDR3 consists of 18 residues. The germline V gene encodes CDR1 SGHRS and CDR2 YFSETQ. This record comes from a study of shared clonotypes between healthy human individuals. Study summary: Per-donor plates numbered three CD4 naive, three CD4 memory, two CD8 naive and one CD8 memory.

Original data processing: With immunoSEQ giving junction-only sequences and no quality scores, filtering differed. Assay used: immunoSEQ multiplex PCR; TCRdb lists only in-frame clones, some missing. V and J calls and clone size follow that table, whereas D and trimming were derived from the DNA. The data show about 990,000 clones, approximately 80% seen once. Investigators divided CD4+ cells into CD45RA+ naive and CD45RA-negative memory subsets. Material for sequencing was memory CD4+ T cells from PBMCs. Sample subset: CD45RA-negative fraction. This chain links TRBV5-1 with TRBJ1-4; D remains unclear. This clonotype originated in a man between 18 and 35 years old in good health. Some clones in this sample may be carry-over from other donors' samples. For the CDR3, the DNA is TGCGCCAGCAGCTCCGGTCCGAACCGAGGAAGCACTAATGAAAAACTGTTTTTT. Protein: CASSSGPNRGSTNEKLFF.